The next 16 T cell receptor beta chains were all read from a single sample in a study of T cell changes during pregnancy in multiple sclerosis. Some clones are missing from TCRdb's copy, which holds only in-frame ones; the method was immunoSEQ multiplex PCR. The sample shows roughly 80,000 clones, roughly nine tenths of them seen only once. Material: peripheral blood, obtained before pregnancy. The receptor source for this set is a female donor with multiple sclerosis, enrolled in a pregnancy study.

V usage is TRBV29-1 and J usage is TRBJ1-2; 7 bases map to TRBD1. The V gene's germline CDR1 is SQVTM and CDR2 ANQGSEA. The CDR3 has 11 residues. V lost 7 bases to trimming and J lost 8 bases; unmatched junction nucleotides: 7. DNA for the CDR3: TGCAGCGCTCCGGGACAGATAGGCTACACCTTC. The encoded protein is CSAPGQIGYTF.

The V gene is TRBV7-8, the J gene TRBJ2-2; 7 nucleotides line up with TRBD1. The germline CDR1 and CDR2 sequences are SGHVS and FQNEAQ. V lost 5 bases to trimming and J lost 5 bases; unmatched junction nucleotides: 14. The CDR3 is made up of 17 amino acids. CDR3 in amino acids: CASSPLQAGGPTGELFF. The CDR3 DNA reads TGTGCCAGCAGCCCCCTTCAGGCAGGGGGTCCAACCGGGGAGCTGTTTTTT.

This chain links TRBV20-1 with TRBJ2-7; 10 bases are shared with TRBD2. The length of the CDR3 is 11 residues. Per germline, CDR1 DFQATT and CDR2 SNEGSKA (reference sequence). The CDR3 sequence is CGTSGAGEQYF. The CDR3 bases are TGCGGCACTAGCGGGGCTGGCGAGCAGTACTTC.

The chain links TRBV5-1 to TRBJ2-2; 8 nucleotides agree with TRBD1. Germline V CDR1 and CDR2: SGHRS, YFSETQ. J lost 4 bases, V lost 2 bases, and 7 bases had no gene match. The CDR3 runs 16 residues. The CDR3 loop is CASSFGGTGSTGELFF. The CDR3 DNA sequence: TGCGCCAGCAGCTTTGGGGGGACAGGTAGCACCGGGGAGCTGTTTTTT.

The rearrangement uses TRBV2 and TRBJ1-4, with TRBD1 matching over 11 bases. This CDR3 has 16 amino acids. Germline V lookup: CDR1 SNHLY, CDR2 FYNNEI. With 7 bases clipped from V and 7 bases from J, the junction kept 11 bases outside the gene matches. In DNA, the CDR3 is TGTGCCAGCAATGGTCCGGACAGGGGGCGCGGTGAAAAACTGTTTTTT. As protein: CASNGPDRGRGEKLFF.

V usage is TRBV27 and J usage is TRBJ2-7; 9 bases are shared with TRBD2. Germline-derived CDR1 and CDR2 are MNHEY and SMNVEV (reference sequence). The CDR3 spans 12 residues. J gave up 7 bases and V 3 bases, and 1 base lay outside the gene matches. The CDR3 sequence: CASSLAGGEQYF. In DNA form, the CDR3 reads TGTGCCAGCAGTTTGGCGGGGGGGGAGCAGTACTTC.

The V and J genes are TRBV7-9 and TRBJ2-1; maybe TRBD2 (5 bases). The CDR3 has 15 amino acids. The germline V gene has CDR1 SEHNR and CDR2 FQNEAQ (reference sequence). With 5 bases removed from V and 5 bases from J, the gap between germline ends came to 16 bases. The CDR3 bases are TGTGCCAGCAGCCCTTCGGCGGAGCGGCACAATGAGCAGTTCTTC. It yields the protein CASSPSAERHNEQFF.

The chain combines TRBV19 with TRBJ1-2, with TRBD1 identical over 8 bases. The junction had 7 bases not matched to a gene; V was cut back by 5 bases and J by 8 bases. Germline V CDR1 and CDR2: LNHDA, SQIVND (reference sequence). The CDR3 covers 13 residues. The DNA for the CDR3 is TGTGCCAGTAGTTCATCAGGGGGCAAGGGCTACACCTTC. Protein sequence: CASSSSGGKGYTF.

V usage is TRBV5-6 and J usage is TRBJ2-4; possibly TRBD1 for D (5 bases). CDR3 length: 17 amino acids. Per germline, CDR1 SGHDT and CDR2 YYEEEE. V was clipped by 0 bases and J by 0 bases, with 13 bases between them. The CDR3 is CASSLESGLRAKNIQYF. DNA of the CDR3: TGTGCCAGCAGCTTGGAGTCAGGGTTAAGAGCCAAAAACATTCAGTACTTC.

The chain recombines TRBV2 with TRBJ1-5, with TRBD1 matching over 9 bases. The V gene end was trimmed by 6 bases and the J gene end by 7 bases; junction bases not matched to a gene: 10. The CDR3 loop spans 15 amino acids. Germline values: CDR1 SNHLY, CDR2 FYNNEI. The chain's CDR3 is CASSRPGQGEQPQHF. CDR3 nucleotide sequence: TGTGCCAGCAGCAGACCGGGACAGGGCGAACAGCCCCAGCATTTT.

V gene TRBV6-1 combines with J gene TRBJ1-3, with 8 bases matching TRBD1. The CDR3 is 14 residues long. Germline trimming cut 8 bases from V and 1 base from J; bases unmatched to any gene: 4. Germline V gives CDR1 MNHNS, CDR2 SASEGT. CDR3: CASVGQVSGNTIYF. The DNA of the CDR3 is TGTGCCAGCGTGGGACAGGTTTCTGGAAACACCATATATTTT.

In its sample, this clone was seen a few times. The rearrangement uses TRBV6-6 and TRBJ1-1, with TRBD1 as a possible D gene (5 bases). Germline loops: CDR1 MNHNY, CDR2 SVGAGI (reference sequence). Between the trimmed V and J ends, which lost 2 bases and 4 bases, there was a span of 14 bases. CDR3 length: 15 amino acids. This chain's CDR3 is CASSYLGQGSTEAFF. DNA for the CDR3: TGTGCCAGCAGTTACCTCGGGCAGGGTTCCACTGAAGCTTTCTTT.

CDR3 in amino acids: CASSLLGQPKTKEQYF. In DNA, the CDR3 is TGTGCCAGCAGTCTACTGGGCCAACCGAAAACGAAAGAGCAGTACTTC. V and J are TRBV27 and TRBJ2-7; D uncertain. With 5 bases removed from V and 7 bases from J, the gap between germline ends came to 24 bases. Germline V gene sequence: CDR1 MNHEY, CDR2 SMNVEV (reference sequence). The CDR3 has 16 amino acids.

The chain is built from TRBV11-1 and TRBJ1-1; 8 nucleotides agree with TRBD1. CDR1 and CDR2 from the germline V gene are SGHAT and FQDESV (reference sequence). This CDR3 has 14 amino acids. V gave up 4 bases and J gave up 1 base; unmatched junction bases: 2. Here the CDR3 DNA reads TGTGCCAGCAGCTCTGGACAGGGGAACACTGAAGCTTTCTTT. Its translation: CASSSGQGNTEAFF.

The chain has TRBV2 and TRBJ1-4, with a tentative D call TRBD1 (5 bases). This CDR3 comprises 16 residues. V was clipped by 5 bases and J by 4 bases, with 17 bases between them. Germline values: CDR1 SNHLY, CDR2 FYNNEI. CDR3 sequence reads: CASSQPLGVLNEKLFF. CDR3 nucleotides: TGTGCCAGCAGTCAGCCTTTAGGGGTCCTTAATGAAAAACTGTTTTTT.

The V gene is TRBV30, the J gene TRBJ1-3; D unresolved. The CDR3 runs 15 residues. The ends were cut back, 2 bases at V and 0 bases at J, with 11 bases in the middle. The germline gives CDR1 GTSNPN, CDR2 SVGIG (reference sequence). CDR3 DNA sequence: TGTGCCTGGAGTTACACAGCCCGCTCTGGAAACACCATATATTTT. This sequence encodes CAWSYTARSGNTIYF.